This TCR beta chain was profiled in a study of blood T cell repertoires in COVID-19. Study overall: The origin of the acute and convalescent COVID-19 samples was the United States, Italy and Spain. Sample material is recorded as cDNA or gDNA derived from T cells, B-cell-depleted T cells, or PBMCs.

The V and J ends lost 0 bases and 2 bases respectively, with 14 bases between them. There are 16 residues in the CDR3. Germline assignment: CDR1 GTSNPN and CDR2 SVGIG (reference sequence). Study processing details: Scientists estimated how many nucleated cells there were by amplifying reference gene primers. Assay used: immunoSEQ multiplex PCR; TCRdb lists only in-frame clones, some missing. Clone size and the V and J calls come from that table; the DNA yielded D and trimming. The profile shows roughly 62,000 clones, 75% to 90% of them singletons. This clone occurred a few times. The genes are TRBV30 and TRBJ1-5; no firm D call. Material: peripheral blood. The sequence came from a man younger than 40 with COVID-19, enrolled during active disease. The CDR3 here is CAWSVLGSAGNQPQHF. CDR3 nucleotides: TGTGCCTGGAGTGTACTGGGTAGCGCGGGCAATCAGCCCCAGCATTTT.